The rows below give T cell receptor beta chains drawn from one sample of a study of cytomegalovirus exposure and HLA in healthy donors. Data came from immunoSEQ multiplex PCR; TCRdb stores just in-frame clones and leaves some out. The table lists 150,000 or so clones, about four fifths of them singletons, with around 4.1% in the top ten. The specimen was PBMCs. These receptors were collected from a man over 45 in good health and CMV-seropositive. The CDR3 runs from the conserved cysteine through the conserved F or W. A D gene is named only where the DNA matches it firmly. The size entry is marked missing in some rows and otherwise reads once, few, many or a size class.

>TRBJ2-3|NA|15|NA|TRBV9
TGTGCCAGCAGCGCAAAGGGTCCGGGGACAGATACGCAGTATTTT
CASSAKGPGTDTQYF
>TRBJ2-2|NA|13|few|TRBV11-3
TGTGCCAGCAGCTTAGACTACACCGGGGAGCTGTTTTTT
CASSLDYTGELFF
>TRBJ1-6|TRBD1|14|few|TRBV7-8
TGTGCCAGCAGCATCGGGACAGGGGCTTCACCCCTCCACTTT
CASSIGTGASPLHF
>TRBJ1-4|NA|15|NA|TRBV5-5
TGTGCCAGTATAGCTCATTCGGCAACTAATGAAAAACTGTTTTTT
CASIAHSATNEKLFF
>TRBJ1-3|TRBD1|16|NA|TRBV4-2
TGTGCCAGCAGCCAGGAGGGGGCGTTTGGTGGAAACACCATATATTTT
CASSQEGAFGGNTIYF
>TRBJ2-1|NA|16|NA|TRBV7-8
TGTGCCAGCAGCCGGGGAGCGGGGGACAGTACGAATGAGCAGTTCTTC
CASSRGAGDSTNEQFF
>TRBJ1-6|NA|15|NA|TRBV5-5
TGTGCCAGCAGAGTAGGGGGAATCGGTAATTCACCCCTCCACTTT
CASRVGGIGNSPLHF
>TRBJ2-3|NA|16|NA|TRBV9
TGTGCCAGCAGCGTAGCGGGGGGCCACAGCACAGATACGCAGTATTTT
CASSVAGGHSTDTQYF
>TRBJ2-2|TRBD2|16|NA|TRBV7-9
TGTGCCAGCAGCTTAGGGGCTAGCGGGAGATCCGGGGAGCTGTTTTTT
CASSLGASGRSGELFF
>TRBJ1-4|TRBD1|16|NA|TRBV27
TGTGCCAGCAGTCTTAGAGGGGACAGGGTGGGTGAAAAACTGTTTTTT
CASSLRGDRVGEKLFF
>TRBJ2-1|TRBD2|15|NA|TRBV5-4
TGTGCCAGCAGCTCCGGGGGGGAAAGATACAATGAGCAGTTCTTC
CASSSGGERYNEQFF
>TRBJ2-3|NA|13|NA|TRBV19
TGTGCCAGTAGTATTTCAGGGCCCGGTACGCAGTATTTT
CASSISGPGTQYF
>TRBJ1-4|TRBD1|18|NA|TRBV5-6
TGTGCCAGCAGCTTGTCACAGGGGCTAATACCAACTAATGAAAAACTGTTTTTT
CASSLSQGLIPTNEKLFF
>TRBJ1-5|NA|18|once|TRBV19
TGTGCCAGTAGTATAACAGGACAGAGGAGACATAGCAATCAGCCCCAGCATTTT
CASSITGQRRHSNQPQHF
>TRBJ1-5|TRBD1|15|few|TRBV5-1
TGCGCCAGCAGCTTGGACAGGGGGCGCTTCCAGCCCCAGCATTTT
CASSLDRGRFQPQHF
>TRBJ2-7|NA|12|NA|TRBV10-3
TGTGCCATCAGGACTAGCTCCTACGAGCAGTACTTC
CAIRTSSYEQYF
>TRBJ1-1|NA|12|NA|TRBV5-1
TGCGCCAGCAGCTTGGGGGCAGGGGAAGCTTTCTTT
CASSLGAGEAFF
>TRBJ2-7|NA|12|once|TRBV7-9
TGTGCCAGCAGCTTAGTCGGCTACGAGCAGTACTTC
CASSLVGYEQYF
>TRBJ2-1|NA|13|NA|TRBV7-3
TGTGCCAGCAGCTTAGGTGGAGGTAGCGAGCAGTTCTTC
CASSLGGGSEQFF
>TRBJ2-7|NA|12|NA|TRBV27
TGTGCCAGCAGTTCGAGGGTTTGGGAGCAGTACTTC
CASSSRVWEQYF
>TRBJ1-4|NA|14|NA|TRBV2
TGTGCCAGCAGGGACAGAACAACTAATGAAAAACTGTTTTTT
CASRDRTTNEKLFF
>TRBJ1-1|TRBD1|15|NA|TRBV28
TGTGCCAGCAGTTTACCCACCGGGACAGGGACTGAAGCTTTCTTT
CASSLPTGTGTEAFF
>TRBJ2-7|TRBD1|14|once|TRBV10-3
TGTGCCATCAGGAGCGACAGGGGAGGAGACGAGCAGTACTTC
CAIRSDRGGDEQYF
>TRBJ1-1|TRBD1|16|NA|TRBV2
TGTGCCAGCAGTGACGACAGGGGAAATCTGAACACTGAAGCTTTCTTT
CASSDDRGNLNTEAFF
>TRBJ1-5|NA|13|NA|TRBV6-4
TGTGCCAGCAGTGTGTCGGTCAATCAGCCCCAGCATTTT
CASSVSVNQPQHF
>TRBJ2-7|TRBD1|15|NA|TRBV10-3
TGTGCCATAGGAAGGGACAGGCAGATCTCCTACGAGCAGTACTTC
CAIGRDRQISYEQYF
>TRBJ1-1|TRBD1|14|NA|TRBV30
TGTGCCTGGACCCGAGGGGGCTACGCCTCTGAAGCTTTCTTT
CAWTRGGYASEAFF